The clone carrying this T cell receptor beta chain was counted only a few times. No antigen is known for it. The sample is drawn from a study of shared clonotypes between healthy human individuals. Findings and caveats of the study: Clonotypes shared by all four sorted-subset donors had higher generation probabilities than non-shared clonotypes.

V lost 7 bases to trimming and J lost 5 bases, with 17 bases between them. The CDR3 covers 14 residues. The germline V gene has CDR1 SEHNR and CDR2 FQNEAQ (reference sequence). CD45RO negativity and positive selection for CCR7 defined naive CD8 cells, a population that excluded terminally differentiated effector memory CD45RA+ cells. Method: immunoSEQ multiplex PCR; TCRdb's copy keeps in-frame clones and lacks some. The data show around 1.9 million clones, just over 90% seen once. The chain links TRBV7-9 to TRBJ2-5, with D unresolved. The clonotype was recovered from a man between 18 and 29 years old in good health. Some clones in this sample may be carry-over from other donors' samples. Material for sequencing was naive CD8+ T cells from PBMCs. The CDR3 reads CASTLSQPGETQYF. CDR3 coding DNA: TGTGCCAGCACCCTTAGCCAGCCCGGGGAGACCCAGTACTTC. The full variable domain, in which reference TRBV7-9 and TRBJ2-5 provide the parts outside the CDR3, is DTGVSQNPRHKITKRGQNVTFRCDPISEHNRLYWYRQTLGQGPEFLTYFQNEAQLEKSRLLSDRFSAERPKGSFSTLEIQRTEQGDSAMYLCASTLSQPGETQYFGPGTRLLVL.